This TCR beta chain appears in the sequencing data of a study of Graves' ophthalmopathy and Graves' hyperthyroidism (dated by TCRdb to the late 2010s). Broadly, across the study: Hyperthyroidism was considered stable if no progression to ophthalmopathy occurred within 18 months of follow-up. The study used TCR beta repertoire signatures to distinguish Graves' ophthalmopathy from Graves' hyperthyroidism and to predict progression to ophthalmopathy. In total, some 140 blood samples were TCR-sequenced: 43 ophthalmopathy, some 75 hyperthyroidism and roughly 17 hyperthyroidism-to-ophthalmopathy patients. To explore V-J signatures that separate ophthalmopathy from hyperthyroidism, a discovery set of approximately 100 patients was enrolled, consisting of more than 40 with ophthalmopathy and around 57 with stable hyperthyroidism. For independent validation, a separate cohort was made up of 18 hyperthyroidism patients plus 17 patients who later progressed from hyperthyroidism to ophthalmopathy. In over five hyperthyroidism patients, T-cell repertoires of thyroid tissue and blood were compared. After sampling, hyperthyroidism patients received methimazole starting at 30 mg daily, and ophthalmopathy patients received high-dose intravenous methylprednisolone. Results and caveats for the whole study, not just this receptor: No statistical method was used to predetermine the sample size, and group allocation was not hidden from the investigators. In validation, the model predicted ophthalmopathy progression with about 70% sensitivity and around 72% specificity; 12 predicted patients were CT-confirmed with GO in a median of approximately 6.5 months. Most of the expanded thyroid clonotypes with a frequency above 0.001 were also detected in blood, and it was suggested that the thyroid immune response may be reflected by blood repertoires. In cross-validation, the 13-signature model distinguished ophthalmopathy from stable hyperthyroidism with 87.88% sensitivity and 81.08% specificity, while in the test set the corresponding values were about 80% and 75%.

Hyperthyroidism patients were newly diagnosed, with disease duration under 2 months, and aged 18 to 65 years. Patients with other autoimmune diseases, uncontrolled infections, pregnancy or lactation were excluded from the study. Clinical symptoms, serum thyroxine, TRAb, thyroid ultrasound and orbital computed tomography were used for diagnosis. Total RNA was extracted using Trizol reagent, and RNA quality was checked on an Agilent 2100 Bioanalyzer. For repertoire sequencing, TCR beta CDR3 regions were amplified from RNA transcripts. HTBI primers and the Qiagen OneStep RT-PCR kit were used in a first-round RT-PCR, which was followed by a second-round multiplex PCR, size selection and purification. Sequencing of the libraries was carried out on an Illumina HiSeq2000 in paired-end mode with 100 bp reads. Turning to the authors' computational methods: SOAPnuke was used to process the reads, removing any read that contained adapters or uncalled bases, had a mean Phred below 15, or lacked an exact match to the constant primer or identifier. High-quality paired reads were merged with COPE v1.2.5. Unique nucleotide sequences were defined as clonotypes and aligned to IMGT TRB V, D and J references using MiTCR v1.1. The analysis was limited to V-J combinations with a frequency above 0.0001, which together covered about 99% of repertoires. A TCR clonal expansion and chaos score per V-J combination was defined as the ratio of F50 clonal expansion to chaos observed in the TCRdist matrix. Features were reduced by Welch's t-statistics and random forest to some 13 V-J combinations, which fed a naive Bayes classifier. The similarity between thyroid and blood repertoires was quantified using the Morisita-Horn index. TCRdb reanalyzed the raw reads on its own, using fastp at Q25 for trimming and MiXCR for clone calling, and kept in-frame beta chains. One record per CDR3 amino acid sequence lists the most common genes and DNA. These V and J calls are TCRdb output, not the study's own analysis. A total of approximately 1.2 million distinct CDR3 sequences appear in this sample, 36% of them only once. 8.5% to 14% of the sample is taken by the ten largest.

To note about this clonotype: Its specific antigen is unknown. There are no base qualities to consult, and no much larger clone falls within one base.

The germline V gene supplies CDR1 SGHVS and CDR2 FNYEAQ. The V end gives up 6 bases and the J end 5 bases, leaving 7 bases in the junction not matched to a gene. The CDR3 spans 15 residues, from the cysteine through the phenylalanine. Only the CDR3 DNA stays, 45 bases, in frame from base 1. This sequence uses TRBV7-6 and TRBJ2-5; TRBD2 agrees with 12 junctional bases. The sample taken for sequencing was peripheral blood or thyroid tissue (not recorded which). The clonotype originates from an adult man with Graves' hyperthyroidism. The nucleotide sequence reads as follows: TGTGCCAGCAGTGCCGCTAGCGGGGGGGCGGAGACCCAGTACTTC. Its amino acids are CASSAASGGAETQYF.